These T cell receptor beta chains were read from a single sample in a study of blood T cell repertoires in COVID-19. Here immunoSEQ multiplex PCR was the method, and the copy in TCRdb shows in-frame clones only, minus some. The sample includes roughly 100,000 clones, just over 90% seen only once; the top ten take 5.1%. Sequencing used peripheral blood. Receptor source: a man in his fifties or sixties with acute or convalescent COVID-19. Both conserved end residues are part of each CDR3. D genes are given only for firm matches. Clone size is not always given. Where it is, it says once, few, many or a class for expanded clones.

CDR3 protein: CATSRDQAGNTIYF
CDR3 DNA: TGTGCCACCAGCAGAGATCAGGCTGGAAACACCATATATTTT
D gene: -
V gene: TRBV15
J gene: TRBJ1-3
clone size: once

CDR3 protein: CASRQQGAPEKLFF
CDR3 DNA: TGTGCCAGCAGGCAACAGGGGGCGCCTGAAAAACTGTTTTTT
D gene: TRBD1
V gene: TRBV27
J gene: TRBJ1-4
clone size: -

CDR3 protein: CASSPPGGSYGYTF
CDR3 DNA: TGTGCCAGCAGCCCCCCCGGGGGGTCCTATGGCTACACCTTC
D gene: -
V gene: TRBV7-2
J gene: TRBJ1-2
clone size: -

CDR3 protein: CASSRHPGQNTEAFF
CDR3 DNA: TGTGCCAGTAGTAGGCATCCGGGACAGAACACTGAAGCTTTCTTT
D gene: -
V gene: TRBV19
J gene: TRBJ1-1
clone size: -

CDR3 protein: CASSLAGNTEAFF
CDR3 DNA: TGTGCCAGCAGCTTAGCCGGGAACACTGAAGCTTTCTTT
D gene: -
V gene: TRBV7-9
J gene: TRBJ1-1
clone size: many

CDR3 protein: CASSSTGTWPQHF
CDR3 DNA: TGTGCCAGCAGCTCCACGGGGACATGGCCCCAGCATTTT
D gene: -
V gene: TRBV6-6
J gene: TRBJ1-5
clone size: -

CDR3 protein: CASSLISLGTDTQYF
CDR3 DNA: TGTGCCAGCAGCCTTATATCCTTAGGCACAGATACGCAGTATTTT
D gene: -
V gene: TRBV6-6
J gene: TRBJ2-3
clone size: -

CDR3 protein: CAWSVLTGDQPQHF
CDR3 DNA: TGTGCCTGGAGTGTACTGACAGGGGATCAGCCCCAGCATTTT
D gene: TRBD1
V gene: TRBV30
J gene: TRBJ1-5
clone size: -

CDR3 protein: CASSSDRESRVLETQYF
CDR3 DNA: TGCGCCAGCAGCTCTGACAGGGAATCTAGGGTCCTAGAGACCCAGTACTTC
D gene: TRBD1
V gene: TRBV5-1
J gene: TRBJ2-5
clone size: -

CDR3 protein: CASSPRSGTDTQYF
CDR3 DNA: TGTGCCAGCAGTCCCAGGTCCGGCACAGATACGCAGTATTTT
D gene: -
V gene: TRBV6-5
J gene: TRBJ2-3
clone size: -

CDR3 protein: CASSFFGLAGTSNEQFF
CDR3 DNA: TGTGCCAGCAGTTTTTTCGGACTAGCGGGAACGAGCAATGAGCAGTTCTTC
D gene: TRBD2
V gene: TRBV27
J gene: TRBJ2-1
clone size: -